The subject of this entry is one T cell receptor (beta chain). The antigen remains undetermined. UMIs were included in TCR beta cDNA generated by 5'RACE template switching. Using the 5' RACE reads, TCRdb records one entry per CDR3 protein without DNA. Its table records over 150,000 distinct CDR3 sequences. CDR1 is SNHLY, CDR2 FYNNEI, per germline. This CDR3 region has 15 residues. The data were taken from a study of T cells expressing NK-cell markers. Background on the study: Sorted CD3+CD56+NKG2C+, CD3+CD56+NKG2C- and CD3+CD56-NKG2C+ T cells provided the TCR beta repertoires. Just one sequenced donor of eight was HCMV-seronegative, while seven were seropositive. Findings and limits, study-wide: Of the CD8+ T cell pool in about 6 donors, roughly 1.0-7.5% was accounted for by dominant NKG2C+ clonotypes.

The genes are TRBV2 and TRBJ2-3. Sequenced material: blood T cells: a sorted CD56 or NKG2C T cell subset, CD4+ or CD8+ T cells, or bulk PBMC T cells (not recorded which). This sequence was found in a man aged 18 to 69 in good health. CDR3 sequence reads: CASSDLQRSTDTQYF.